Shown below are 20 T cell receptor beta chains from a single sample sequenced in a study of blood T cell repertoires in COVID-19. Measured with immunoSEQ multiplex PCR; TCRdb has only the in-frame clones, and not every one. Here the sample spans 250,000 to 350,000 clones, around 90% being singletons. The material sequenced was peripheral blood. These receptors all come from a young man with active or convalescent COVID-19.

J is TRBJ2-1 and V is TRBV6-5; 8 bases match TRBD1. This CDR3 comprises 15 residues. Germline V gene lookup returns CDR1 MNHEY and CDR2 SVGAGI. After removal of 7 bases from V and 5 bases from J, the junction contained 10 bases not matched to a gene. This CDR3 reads CASIRPGQEDNEQFF. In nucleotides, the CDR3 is TGTGCCAGCATTAGACCGGGACAGGAGGACAATGAGCAGTTCTTC.

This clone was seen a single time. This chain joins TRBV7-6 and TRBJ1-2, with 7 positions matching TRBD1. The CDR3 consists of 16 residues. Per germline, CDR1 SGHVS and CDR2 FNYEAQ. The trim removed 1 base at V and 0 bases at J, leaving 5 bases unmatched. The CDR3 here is CASSLGPGGPNYGYTF. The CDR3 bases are TGTGCCAGCAGCTTAGGGCCAGGGGGGCCTAACTATGGCTACACCTTC.

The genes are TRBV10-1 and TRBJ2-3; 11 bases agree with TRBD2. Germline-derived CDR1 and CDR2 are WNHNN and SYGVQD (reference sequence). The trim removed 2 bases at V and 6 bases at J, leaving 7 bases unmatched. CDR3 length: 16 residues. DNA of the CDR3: TGCGCCAGCAGTGAGGCTAGCGGGGGGCCGTCGGATACGCAGTATTTT. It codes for CASSEASGGPSDTQYF.

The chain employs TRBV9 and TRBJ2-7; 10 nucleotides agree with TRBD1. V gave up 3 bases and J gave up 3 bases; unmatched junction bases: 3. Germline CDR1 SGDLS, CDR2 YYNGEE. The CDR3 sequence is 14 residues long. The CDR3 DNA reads TGTGCCAGCAGCGCGCGGGACAGGGGCTACGAGCAGTACTTC. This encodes CASSARDRGYEQYF.

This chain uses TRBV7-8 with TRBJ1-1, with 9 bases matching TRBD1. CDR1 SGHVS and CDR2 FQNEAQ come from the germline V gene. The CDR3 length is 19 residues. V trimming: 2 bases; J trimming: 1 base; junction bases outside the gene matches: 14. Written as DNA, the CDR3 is TGTGCCAGCAGCTTACGATTAAAGACAGGGGGAAGTCGGAACACTGAAGCTTTCTTT. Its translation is CASSLRLKTGGSRNTEAFF.

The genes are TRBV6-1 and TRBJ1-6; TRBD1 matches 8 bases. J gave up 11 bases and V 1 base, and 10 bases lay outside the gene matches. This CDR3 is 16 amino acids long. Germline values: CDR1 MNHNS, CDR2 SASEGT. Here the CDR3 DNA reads TGTGCCAGCAGTGAAGGCTACGGACAGGGATTTCCACCCCTCCACTTT. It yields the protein CASSEGYGQGFPPLHF.

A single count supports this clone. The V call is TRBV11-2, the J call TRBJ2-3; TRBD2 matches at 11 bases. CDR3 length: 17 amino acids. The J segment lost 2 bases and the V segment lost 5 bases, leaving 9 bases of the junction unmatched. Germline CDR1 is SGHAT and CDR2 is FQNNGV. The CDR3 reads CASSNPTSGELTDTQYF. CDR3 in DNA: TGTGCCAGCAGCAACCCGACTAGCGGGGAACTCACAGATACGCAGTATTTT. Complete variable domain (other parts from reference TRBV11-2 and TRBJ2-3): EAGVAQSPRYKIIEKRQSVAFWCNPISGHATLYWYQQILGQGPKLLIQFQNNGVVDDSQLPKDRFSAERLKGVDSTLKIQPAKLEDSAVYLCASSNPTSGELTDTQYFGPGTRLTVL.

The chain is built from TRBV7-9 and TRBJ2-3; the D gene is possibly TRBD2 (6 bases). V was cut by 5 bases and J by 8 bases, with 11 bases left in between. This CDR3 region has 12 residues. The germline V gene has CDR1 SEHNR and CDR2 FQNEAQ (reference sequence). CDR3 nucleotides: TGTGCCAGCAGCATAGGGCGGGGTACGCAGTATTTT. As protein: CASSIGRGTQYF.

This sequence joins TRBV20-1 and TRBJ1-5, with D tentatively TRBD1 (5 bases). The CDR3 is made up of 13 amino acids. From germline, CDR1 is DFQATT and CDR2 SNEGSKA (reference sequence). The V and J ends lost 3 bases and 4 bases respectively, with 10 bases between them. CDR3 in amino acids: CSASRQTNQPQHF. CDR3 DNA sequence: TGCAGTGCTAGTAGACAGACTAATCAGCCCCAGCATTTT.

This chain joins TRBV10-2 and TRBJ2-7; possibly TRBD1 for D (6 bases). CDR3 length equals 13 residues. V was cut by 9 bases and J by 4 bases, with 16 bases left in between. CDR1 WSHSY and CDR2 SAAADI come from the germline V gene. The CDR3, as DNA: TGCGCCAGTCAAATAGGGGGATCATACGAGCAGTACTTC. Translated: CASQIGGSYEQYF.

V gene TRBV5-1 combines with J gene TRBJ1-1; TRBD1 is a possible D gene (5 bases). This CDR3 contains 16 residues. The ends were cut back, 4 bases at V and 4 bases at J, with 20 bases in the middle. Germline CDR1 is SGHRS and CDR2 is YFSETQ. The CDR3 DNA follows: TGCGCCAGCAGCGCGGACCCTCTCACAGGTTCCACTGAAGCTTTCTTT. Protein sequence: CASSADPLTGSTEAFF.

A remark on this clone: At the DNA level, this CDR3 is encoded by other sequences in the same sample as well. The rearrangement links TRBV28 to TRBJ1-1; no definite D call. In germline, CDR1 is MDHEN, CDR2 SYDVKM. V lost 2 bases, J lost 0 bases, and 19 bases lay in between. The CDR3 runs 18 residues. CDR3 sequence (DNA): TGTGCCAGCAGTTTACCCCCTCCCTATCAAGTCATGAACACTGAAGCTTTCTTT. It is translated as CASSLPPPYQVMNTEAFF. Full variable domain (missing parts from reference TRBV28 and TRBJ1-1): DVKVTQSSRYLVKRTGEKVFLECVQDMDHENMFWYRQDPGLGLRLIYFSYDVKMKEKGDIPEGYSVSREKKERFSLILESASTNQTSMYLCASSLPPPYQVMNTEAFFGQGTRLTVV.

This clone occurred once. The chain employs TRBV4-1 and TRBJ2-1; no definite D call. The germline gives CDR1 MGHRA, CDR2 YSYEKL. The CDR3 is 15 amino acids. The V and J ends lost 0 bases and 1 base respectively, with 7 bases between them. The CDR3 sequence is CASSQDERSYNEQFF. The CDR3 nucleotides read TGCGCCAGCAGCCAAGATGAGAGGTCCTACAATGAGCAGTTCTTC.

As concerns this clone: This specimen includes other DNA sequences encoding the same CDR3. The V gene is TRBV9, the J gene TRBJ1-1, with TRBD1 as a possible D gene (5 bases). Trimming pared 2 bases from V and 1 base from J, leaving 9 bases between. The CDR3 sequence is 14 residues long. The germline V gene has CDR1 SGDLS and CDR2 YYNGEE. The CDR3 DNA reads TGTGCCAGCAGCGTCGGACAAACGAACACTGAAGCTTTCTTT. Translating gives CASSVGQTNTEAFF.

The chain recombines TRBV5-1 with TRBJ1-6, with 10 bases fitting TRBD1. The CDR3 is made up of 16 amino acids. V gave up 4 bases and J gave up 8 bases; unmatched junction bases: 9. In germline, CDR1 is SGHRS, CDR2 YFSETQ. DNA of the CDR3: TGCGCCAGCAGCGAGGGGACAGGGGCTTCGTATTCACCCCTCCACTTT. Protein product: CASSEGTGASYSPLHF. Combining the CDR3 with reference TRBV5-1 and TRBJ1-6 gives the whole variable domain KAGVTQTPRYLIKTRGQQVTLSCSPISGHRSVSWYQQTPGQGLQFLFEYFSETQRNKGNFPGRFSGRQFSNSRSEMNVSTLELGDSALYLCASSEGTGASYSPLHFGNGTRLTVT.

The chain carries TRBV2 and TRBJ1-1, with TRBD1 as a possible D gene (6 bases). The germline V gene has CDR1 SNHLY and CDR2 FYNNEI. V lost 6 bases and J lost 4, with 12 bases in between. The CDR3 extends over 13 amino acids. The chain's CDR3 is CASRETGVTEAFF. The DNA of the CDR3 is TGTGCCAGCAGAGAGACAGGTGTCACTGAAGCTTTCTTT.

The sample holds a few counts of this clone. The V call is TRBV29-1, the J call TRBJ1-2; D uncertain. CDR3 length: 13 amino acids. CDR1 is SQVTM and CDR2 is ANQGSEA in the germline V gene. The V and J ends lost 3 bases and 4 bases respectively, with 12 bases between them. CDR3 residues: CSVDSGAPYGYTF. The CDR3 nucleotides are TGCAGCGTTGATTCCGGAGCGCCCTATGGCTACACCTTC.

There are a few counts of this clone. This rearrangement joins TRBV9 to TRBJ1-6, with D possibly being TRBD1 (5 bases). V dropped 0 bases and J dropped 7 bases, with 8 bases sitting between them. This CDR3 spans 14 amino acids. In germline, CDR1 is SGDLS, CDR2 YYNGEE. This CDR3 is CASSVEGANSPLHF. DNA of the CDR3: TGTGCCAGCAGCGTAGAAGGGGCCAATTCACCCCTCCACTTT.

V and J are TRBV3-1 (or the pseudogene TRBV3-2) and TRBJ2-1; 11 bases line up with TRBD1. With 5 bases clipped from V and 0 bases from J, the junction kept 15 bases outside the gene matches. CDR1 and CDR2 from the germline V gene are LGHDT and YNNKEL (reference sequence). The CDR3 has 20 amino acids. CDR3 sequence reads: CASSGRTGGSMLGSYNEQFF. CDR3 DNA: TGTGCCAGCAGCGGGCGGACAGGGGGCAGTATGTTGGGCTCCTACAATGAGCAGTTCTTC.

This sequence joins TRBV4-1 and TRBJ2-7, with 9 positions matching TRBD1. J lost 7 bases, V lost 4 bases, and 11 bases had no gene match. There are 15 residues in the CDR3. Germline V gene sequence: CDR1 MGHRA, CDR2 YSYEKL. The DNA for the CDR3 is TGCGCCAGCAGCCGGGGGACAGGGTCAGGTAGAGAGCAGTACTTC. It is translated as CASSRGTGSGREQYF.